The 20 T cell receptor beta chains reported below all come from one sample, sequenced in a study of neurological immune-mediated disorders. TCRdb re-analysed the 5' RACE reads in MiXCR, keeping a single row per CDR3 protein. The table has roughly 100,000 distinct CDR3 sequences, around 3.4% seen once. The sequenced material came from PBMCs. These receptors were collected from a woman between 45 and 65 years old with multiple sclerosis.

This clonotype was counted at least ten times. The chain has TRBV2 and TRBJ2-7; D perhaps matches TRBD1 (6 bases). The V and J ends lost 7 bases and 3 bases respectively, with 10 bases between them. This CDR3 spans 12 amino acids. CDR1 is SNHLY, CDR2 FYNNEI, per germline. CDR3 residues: CASNLQGYEQYF. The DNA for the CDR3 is TGTGCCAGCAACCTACAGGGCTACGAGCAGTACTTC.

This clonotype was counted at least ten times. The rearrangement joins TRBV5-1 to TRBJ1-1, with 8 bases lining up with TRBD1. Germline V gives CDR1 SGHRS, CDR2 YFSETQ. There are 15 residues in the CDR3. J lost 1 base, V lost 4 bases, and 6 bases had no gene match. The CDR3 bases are TGCGCCAGCAGCGGGACAGGTGGTACGAACACTGAAGCTTTCTTT. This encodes CASSGTGGTNTEAFF.

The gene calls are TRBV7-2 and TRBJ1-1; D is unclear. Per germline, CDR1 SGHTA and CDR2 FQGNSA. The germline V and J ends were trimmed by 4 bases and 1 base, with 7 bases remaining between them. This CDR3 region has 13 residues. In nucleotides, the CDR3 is TGTGCCAGCAGCTCGGGAAGGAACACTGAAGCTTTCTTT. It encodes CASSSGRNTEAFF.

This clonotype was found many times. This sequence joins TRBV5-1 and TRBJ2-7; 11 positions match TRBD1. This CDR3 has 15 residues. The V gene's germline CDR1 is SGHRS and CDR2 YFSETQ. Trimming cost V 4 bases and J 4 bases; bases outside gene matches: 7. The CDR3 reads CASSLRDRGDYEQYF. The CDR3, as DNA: TGCGCCAGCAGCCTCCGGGACAGGGGGGATTACGAGCAGTACTTC.

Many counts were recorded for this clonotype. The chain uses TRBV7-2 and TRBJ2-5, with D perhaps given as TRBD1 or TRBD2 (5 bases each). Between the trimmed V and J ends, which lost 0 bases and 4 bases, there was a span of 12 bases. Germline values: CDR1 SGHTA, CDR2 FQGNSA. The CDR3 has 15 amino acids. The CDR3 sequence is CASSLAAGAGETQYF. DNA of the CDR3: TGTGCCAGCAGCTTAGCTGCTGGGGCGGGAGAGACCCAGTACTTC. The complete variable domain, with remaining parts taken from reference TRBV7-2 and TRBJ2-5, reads GAGVSQSPSNKVTEKGKDVELRCDPISGHTALYWYRQSLGQGLEFLIYFQGNSAPDKSGLPSDRFSAERTGGSVSTLTIQRTQQEDSAVYLCASSLAAGAGETQYFGPGTRLLVL.

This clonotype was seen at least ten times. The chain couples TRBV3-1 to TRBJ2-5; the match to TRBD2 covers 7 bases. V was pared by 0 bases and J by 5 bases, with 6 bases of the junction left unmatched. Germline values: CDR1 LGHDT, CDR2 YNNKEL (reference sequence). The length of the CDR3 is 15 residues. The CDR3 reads CASSQDLWGGETQYF. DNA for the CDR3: TGTGCCAGCAGCCAAGATTTATGGGGGGGGGAGACCCAGTACTTC.

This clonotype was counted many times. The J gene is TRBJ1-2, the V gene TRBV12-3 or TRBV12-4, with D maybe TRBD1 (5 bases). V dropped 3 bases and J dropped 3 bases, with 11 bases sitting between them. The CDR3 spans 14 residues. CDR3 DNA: TGTGCCAGCAGTTTGAGAGGACATGACTATGGCTACACCTTC. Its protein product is CASSLRGHDYGYTF.

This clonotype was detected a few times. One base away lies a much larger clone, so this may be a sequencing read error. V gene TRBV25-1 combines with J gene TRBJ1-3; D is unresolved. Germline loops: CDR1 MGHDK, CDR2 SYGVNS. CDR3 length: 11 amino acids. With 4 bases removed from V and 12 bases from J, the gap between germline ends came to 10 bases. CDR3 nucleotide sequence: TGTGCCAGCAGTGGCGGACGGGACATATATTTT. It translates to CASSGGRDIYF.

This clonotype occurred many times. The DNA of the CDR3 is TGTGCCACCAGCAGACCTCTCCCCCCTCTTGTTAACACCGGGGAGCTGTTTTTT. It is translated as CATSRPLPPLVNTGELFF. J is TRBJ2-2 and V is TRBV15; D gene ambiguous. Germline lookup yields CDR1 LNHNV and CDR2 YYDKDF (reference sequence). The CDR3 contains 18 residues. The V end was cut by 2 bases, the J end by 2 bases, with 18 bases between.

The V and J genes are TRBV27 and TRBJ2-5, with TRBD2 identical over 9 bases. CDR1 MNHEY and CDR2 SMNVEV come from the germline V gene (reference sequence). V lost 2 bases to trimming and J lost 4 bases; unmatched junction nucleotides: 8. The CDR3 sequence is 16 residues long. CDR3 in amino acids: CASSLMAGGLGETQYF. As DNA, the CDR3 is TGTGCCAGCAGTTTAATGGCGGGGGGGCTGGGAGAGACCCAGTACTTC.

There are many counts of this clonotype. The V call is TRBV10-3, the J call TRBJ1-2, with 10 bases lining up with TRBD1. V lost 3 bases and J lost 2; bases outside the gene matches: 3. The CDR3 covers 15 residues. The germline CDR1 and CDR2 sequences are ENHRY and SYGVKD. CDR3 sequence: CAISETGQGNYGYTF. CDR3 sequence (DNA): TGTGCCATCAGTGAAACGGGACAGGGGAACTATGGCTACACCTTC.

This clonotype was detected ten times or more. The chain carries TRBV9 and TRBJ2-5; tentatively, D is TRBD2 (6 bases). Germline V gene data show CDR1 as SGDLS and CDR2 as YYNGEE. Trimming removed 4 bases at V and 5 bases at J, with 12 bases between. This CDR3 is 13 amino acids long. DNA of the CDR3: TGTGCCAGCAGCCCCAGGGAGGCGGAGACCCAGTACTTC. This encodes CASSPREAETQYF.

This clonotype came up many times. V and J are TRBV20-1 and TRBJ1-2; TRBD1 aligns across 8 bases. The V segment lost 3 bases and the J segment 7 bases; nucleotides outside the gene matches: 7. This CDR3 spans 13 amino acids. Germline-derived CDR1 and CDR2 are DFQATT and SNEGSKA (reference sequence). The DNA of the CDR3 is TGCAGTGCTAGTGATCAGGGGGCGCTTGGCTACACCTTC. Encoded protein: CSASDQGALGYTF.

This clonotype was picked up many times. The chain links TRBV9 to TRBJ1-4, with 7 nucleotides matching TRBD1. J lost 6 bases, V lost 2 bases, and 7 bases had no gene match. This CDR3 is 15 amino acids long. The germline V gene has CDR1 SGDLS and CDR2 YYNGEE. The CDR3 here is CASSVGTDGYEKLFF. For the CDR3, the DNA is TGTGCCAGCAGCGTTGGGACAGACGGTTATGAAAAACTGTTTTTT.

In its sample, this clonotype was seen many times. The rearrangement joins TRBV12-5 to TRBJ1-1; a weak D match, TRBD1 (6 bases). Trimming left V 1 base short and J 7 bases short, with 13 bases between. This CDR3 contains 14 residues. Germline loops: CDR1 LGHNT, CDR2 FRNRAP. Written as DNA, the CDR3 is TGTGCTAGTGGTTTGGGGACAGACCGAGGTGAAGCTTTCTTT. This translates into CASGLGTDRGEAFF.

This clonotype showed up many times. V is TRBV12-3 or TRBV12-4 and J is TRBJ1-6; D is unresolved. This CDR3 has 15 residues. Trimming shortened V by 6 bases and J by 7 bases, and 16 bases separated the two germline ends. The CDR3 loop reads CASRRRTEPNSPLHF. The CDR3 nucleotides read TGTGCCAGCAGGCGACGGACCGAACCCAATTCACCCCTCCACTTT.

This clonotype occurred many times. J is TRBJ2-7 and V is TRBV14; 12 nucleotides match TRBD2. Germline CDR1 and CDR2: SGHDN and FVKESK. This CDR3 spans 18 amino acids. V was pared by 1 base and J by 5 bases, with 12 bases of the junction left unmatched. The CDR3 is CASSQVPSGGAISNEQYF. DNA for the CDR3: TGTGCCAGCAGCCAAGTCCCTAGCGGGGGGGCGATTTCCAACGAGCAGTACTTC. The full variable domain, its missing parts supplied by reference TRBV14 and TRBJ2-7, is EAGVTQFPSHSVIEKGQTVTLRCDPISGHDNLYWYRRVMGKEIKFLLHFVKESKQDESGMPNNRFLAERTGGTYSTLKVQPAELEDSGVYFCASSQVPSGGAISNEQYFGPGTRLTVT.

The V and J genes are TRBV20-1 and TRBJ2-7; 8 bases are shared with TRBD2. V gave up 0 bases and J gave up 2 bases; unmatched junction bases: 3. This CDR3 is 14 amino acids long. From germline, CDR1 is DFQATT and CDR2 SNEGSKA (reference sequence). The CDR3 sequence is CSAREGGGPYEQYF. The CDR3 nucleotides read TGCAGTGCTAGAGAGGGCGGGGGGCCCTACGAGCAGTACTTC.

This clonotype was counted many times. The chain's CDR3 is CAISESSGGLEGEQFF. CDR3 nucleotides: TGTGCCATCAGTGAGTCGAGCGGGGGCCTAGAGGGTGAGCAGTTCTTC. J is TRBJ2-1 and V is TRBV10-3; 8 positions match TRBD2. Germline V CDR1 and CDR2: ENHRY, SYGVKD. The CDR3 is 16 amino acids. The V and J ends lost 0 bases and 9 bases, in that order; junction bases with no gene match: 10.

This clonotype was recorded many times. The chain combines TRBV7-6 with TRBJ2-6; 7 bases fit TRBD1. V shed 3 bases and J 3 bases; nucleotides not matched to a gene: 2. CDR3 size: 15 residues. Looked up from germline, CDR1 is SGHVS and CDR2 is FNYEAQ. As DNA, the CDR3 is TGTGCCAGCAGCTTCGGGACAGTTGGGGCCAACGTCCTGACTTTC. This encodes CASSFGTVGANVLTF.